Listed here is a single T cell receptor beta chain. The antigen remains undetermined. This table comes from immunoSEQ multiplex PCR, and its TCRdb copy is limited to in-frame clones, with some not included. The table shows 24,000 or so clones, with 60% to 75% occurring only once. Patients in the study, people with chemo-refractory metastatic non-small-cell lung cancer, received focal radiation plus ipilimumab CTLA-4 blockade. This entry is derived from a study of radiotherapy plus CTLA-4 blockade in lung cancer. Study information: Objective response was observed in over 15% of patients, and disease control in 30% to 35%. General observations from the study: Expansion of tumor-derived TCR clones was observed in blood after radiotherapy plus ipilimumab.

CDR1 and CDR2 from the germline V gene are MNHEY and SVGAGI. Losses at the gene ends were 0 bases for V and 1 base for J; bases not matched to a gene: 1. This CDR3 contains 15 residues. The V and J genes are TRBV6-5 and TRBJ2-7, with 9 bases identical to TRBD2. The receptor was isolated from a human donor with non-small cell lung cancer whose response to radiotherapy plus ipilimumab could not be evaluated. The sample was peripheral blood, taken from a patient treated with radiotherapy plus ipilimumab. CDR3 protein: CASSYSAGGSYEQYF. CDR3 in DNA: TGTGCCAGCAGTTACTCCGCGGGAGGGTCCTACGAGCAGTACTTC.